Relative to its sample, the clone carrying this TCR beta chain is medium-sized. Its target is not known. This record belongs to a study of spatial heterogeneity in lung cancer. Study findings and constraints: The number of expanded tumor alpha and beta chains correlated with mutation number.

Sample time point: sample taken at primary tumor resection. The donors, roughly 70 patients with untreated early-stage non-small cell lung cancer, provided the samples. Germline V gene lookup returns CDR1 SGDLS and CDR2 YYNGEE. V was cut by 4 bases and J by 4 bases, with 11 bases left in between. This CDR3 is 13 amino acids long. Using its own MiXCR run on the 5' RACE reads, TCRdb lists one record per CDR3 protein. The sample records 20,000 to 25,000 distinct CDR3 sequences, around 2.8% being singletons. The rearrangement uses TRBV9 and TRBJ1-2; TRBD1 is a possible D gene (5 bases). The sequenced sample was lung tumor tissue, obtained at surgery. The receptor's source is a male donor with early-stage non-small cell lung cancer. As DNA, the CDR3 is TGTGCCAGCAGCCTCGACAGCGCCTATGGCTACACCTTC. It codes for CASSLDSAYGYTF.